The present entry profiles one T cell receptor (beta chain) with its context. Authors' analysis steps: Reference gene primer amplification gave estimated nucleated cell counts. Clones were read by immunoSEQ multiplex PCR, and TCRdb kept only the in-frame ones, dropping some. Clone size and V and J calls were adopted from that table, with D and trimming inferred from the DNA. The repertoire holds 65,000 to 85,000 clones, with around 90% as singletons. This record comes from a study of blood T cell repertoires in COVID-19. The overall study: The United States, Italy and Spain supplied acute and convalescent COVID-19 samples. The analysed material was cDNA or gDNA that came from T cells, B-cell-depleted T cells, or PBMCs.

This CDR3 region has 22 residues. CDR1 is MDHEN and CDR2 is SYDVKM in the germline V gene. J was trimmed by 4 bases and V by 5 bases; bases with no gene match: 27. Material: peripheral blood. The chain has TRBV28 and TRBJ2-3, with TRBD2 identical over 10 bases. This TCR was recovered from a human donor in a cohort sampled during active COVID-19. The CDR3 sequence is CASSRQPGRRVKAGGPPDTQYF. CDR3 nucleotide sequence: TGTGCCAGCAGTCGCCAGCCTGGACGGCGGGTCAAAGCGGGAGGGCCGCCAGATACGCAGTATTTT.